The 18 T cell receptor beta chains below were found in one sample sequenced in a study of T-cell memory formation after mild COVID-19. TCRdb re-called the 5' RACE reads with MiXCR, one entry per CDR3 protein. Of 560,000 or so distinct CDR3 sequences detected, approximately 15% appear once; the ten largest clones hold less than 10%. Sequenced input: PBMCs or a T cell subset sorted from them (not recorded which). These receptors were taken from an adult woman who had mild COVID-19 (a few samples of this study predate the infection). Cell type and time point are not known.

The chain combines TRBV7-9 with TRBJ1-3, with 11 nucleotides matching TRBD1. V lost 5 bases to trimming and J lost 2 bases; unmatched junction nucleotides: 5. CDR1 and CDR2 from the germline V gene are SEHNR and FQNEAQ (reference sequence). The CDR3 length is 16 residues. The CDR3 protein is CASSPPGQGAGNTIYF. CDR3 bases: TGTGCCAGCAGCCCACCGGGACAGGGGGCTGGAAACACCATATATTTT.

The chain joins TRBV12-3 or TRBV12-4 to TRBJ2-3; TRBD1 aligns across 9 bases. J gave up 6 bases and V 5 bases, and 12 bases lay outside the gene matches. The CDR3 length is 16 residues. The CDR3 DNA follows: TGTGCCAGCAGTCGGGGACAGGGTAATATCGCTGATACGCAGTATTTT. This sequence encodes CASSRGQGNIADTQYF.

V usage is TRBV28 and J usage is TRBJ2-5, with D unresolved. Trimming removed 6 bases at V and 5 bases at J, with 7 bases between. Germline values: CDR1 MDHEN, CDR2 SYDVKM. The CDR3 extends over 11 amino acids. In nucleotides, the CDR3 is TGTGCCAGCAGGAGTGCGGAGACCCAGTACTTC. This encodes CASRSAETQYF.

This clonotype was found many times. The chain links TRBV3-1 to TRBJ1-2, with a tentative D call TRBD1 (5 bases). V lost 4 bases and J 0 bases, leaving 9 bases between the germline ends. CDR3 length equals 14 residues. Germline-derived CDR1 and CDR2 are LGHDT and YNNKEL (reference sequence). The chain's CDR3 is CASSLGLANYGYTF. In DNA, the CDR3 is TGTGCCAGCAGCCTGGGGCTAGCTAACTATGGCTACACCTTC.

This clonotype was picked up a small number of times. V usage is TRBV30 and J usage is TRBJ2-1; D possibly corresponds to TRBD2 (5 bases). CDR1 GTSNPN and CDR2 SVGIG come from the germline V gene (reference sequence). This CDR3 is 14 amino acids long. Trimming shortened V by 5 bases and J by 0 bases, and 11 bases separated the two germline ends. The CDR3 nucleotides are TGTGCCTGGGGCGGGTTTAGCTCCTACAATGAGCAGTTCTTC. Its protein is CAWGGFSSYNEQFF.

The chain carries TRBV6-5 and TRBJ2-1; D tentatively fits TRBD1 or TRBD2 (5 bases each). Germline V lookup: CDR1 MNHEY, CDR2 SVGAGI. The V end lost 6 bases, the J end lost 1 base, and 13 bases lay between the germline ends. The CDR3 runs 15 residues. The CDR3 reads CASRPTWGSYNEQFF. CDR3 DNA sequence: TGTGCCAGCAGGCCAACTTGGGGGTCCTACAATGAGCAGTTCTTC.

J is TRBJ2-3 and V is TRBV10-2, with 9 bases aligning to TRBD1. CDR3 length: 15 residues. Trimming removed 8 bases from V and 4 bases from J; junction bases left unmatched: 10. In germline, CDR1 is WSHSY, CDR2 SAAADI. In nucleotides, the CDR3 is TGCGCCAGCCACCGACAGGGGGGTATTGCAGATACGCAGTATTTT. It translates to CASHRQGGIADTQYF.

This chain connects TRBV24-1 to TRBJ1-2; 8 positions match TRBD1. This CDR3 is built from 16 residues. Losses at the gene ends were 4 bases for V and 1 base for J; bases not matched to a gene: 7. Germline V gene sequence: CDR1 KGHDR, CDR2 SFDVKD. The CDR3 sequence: CATSDPGTGSNYGYTF. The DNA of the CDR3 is TGTGCCACCAGTGACCCCGGGACAGGCAGTAACTATGGCTACACCTTC.

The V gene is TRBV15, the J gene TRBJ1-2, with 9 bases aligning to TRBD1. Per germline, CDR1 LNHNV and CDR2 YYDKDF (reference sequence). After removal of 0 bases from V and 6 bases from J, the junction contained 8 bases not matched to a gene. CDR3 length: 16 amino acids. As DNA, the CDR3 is TGTGCCACCAGCAGAGATGGGACAGGGAGCTCACATGGCTACACCTTC. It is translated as CATSRDGTGSSHGYTF.

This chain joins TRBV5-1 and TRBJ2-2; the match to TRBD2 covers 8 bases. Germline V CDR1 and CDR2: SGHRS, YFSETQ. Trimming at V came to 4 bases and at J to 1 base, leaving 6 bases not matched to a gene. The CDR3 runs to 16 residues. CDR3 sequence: CASSTGTSRNTGELFF. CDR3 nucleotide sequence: TGCGCCAGCAGCACGGGGACTAGTCGGAACACCGGGGAGCTGTTTTTT.

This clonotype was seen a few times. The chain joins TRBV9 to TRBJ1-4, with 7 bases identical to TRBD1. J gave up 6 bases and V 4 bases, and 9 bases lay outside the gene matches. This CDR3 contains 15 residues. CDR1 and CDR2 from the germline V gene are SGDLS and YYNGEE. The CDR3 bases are TGTGCCAGCAGCCATCGGGACAGTCTTTATGAAAAACTGTTTTTT. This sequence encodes CASSHRDSLYEKLFF.

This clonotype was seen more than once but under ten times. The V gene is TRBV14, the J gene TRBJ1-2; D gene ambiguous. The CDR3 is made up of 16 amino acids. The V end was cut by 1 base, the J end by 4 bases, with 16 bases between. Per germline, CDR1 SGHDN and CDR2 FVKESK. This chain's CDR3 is CASSQVGVSLGYGYTF. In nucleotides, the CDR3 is TGTGCCAGCAGCCAAGTAGGAGTCAGCCTGGGCTATGGCTACACCTTC.

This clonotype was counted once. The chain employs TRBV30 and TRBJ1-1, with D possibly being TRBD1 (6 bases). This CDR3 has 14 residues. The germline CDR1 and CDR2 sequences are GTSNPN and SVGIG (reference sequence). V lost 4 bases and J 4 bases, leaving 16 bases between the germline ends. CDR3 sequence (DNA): TGTGCCTGGACCCTCGGGGGCGCCGGCACTGAAGCTTTCTTT. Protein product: CAWTLGGAGTEAFF. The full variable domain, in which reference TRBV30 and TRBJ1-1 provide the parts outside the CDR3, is SQTIHQWPATLVQPVGSPLSLECTVEGTSNPNLYWYRQAAGRGLQLLFYSVGIGQISSEVPQNLSASRPQDRQFILSSKKLLLSDSGFYLCAWTLGGAGTEAFFGQGTRLTVV.

The CDR3: CASSSLNSYSNEQFF. CDR3 in DNA: TGTGCCAGCAGCTCCTTAAACAGCTACAGTAATGAGCAGTTCTTC. This chain uses TRBV7-2 with TRBJ2-1; D is unclear. Germline assignment: CDR1 SGHTA and CDR2 FQGNSA. The CDR3 spans 15 residues. V lost 4 bases and J lost 7, with 17 bases in between.

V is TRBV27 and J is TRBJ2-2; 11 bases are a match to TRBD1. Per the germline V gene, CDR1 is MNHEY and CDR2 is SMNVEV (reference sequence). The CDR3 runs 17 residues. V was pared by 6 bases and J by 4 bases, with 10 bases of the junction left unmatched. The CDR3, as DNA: TGTGCCAGCAGGACGCCGGGACAGGGGGGGAGCACCGGGGAGCTGTTTTTT. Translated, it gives CASRTPGQGGSTGELFF.

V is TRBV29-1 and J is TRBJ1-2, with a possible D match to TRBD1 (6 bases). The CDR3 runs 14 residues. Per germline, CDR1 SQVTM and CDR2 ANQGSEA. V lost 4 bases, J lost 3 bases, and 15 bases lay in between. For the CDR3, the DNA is TGCAGCGTTGGAAATACAGGGCCCTACTATGGCTACACCTTC. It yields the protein CSVGNTGPYYGYTF.

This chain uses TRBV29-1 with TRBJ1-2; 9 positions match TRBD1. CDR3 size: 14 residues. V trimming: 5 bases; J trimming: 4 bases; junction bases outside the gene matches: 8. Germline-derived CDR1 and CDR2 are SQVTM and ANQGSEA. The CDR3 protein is CSVRRDREIYGYTF. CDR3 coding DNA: TGCAGCGTTCGAAGGGACAGGGAAATCTATGGCTACACCTTC.

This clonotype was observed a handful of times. The CDR3 DNA is TGTGCCAGCAGCTTAATACTAGCGGACAATGAGCAGTTCTTC. Translating gives CASSLILADNEQFF. The rearrangement uses TRBV7-3 and TRBJ2-1; 8 nucleotides align to TRBD2. Trimming removed 1 base from V and 5 bases from J; junction bases left unmatched: 1. This CDR3 has 14 residues. Germline CDR1 is SGHTA and CDR2 is FQGTGA.